This is a list of T cell receptor beta chains from one sample in a study of beta chain features in type 1 diabetes. The repertoire was sequenced with immunoSEQ multiplex PCR; TCRdb's copy has only in-frame clones and lacks some. This sample yields over 25,000 clones, of which 45% to 65% are seen a single time; 1.4% to 1.5% belongs to the top ten. Sequenced material: Tregs from blood. The receptors derive from a woman in her late teens or twenties with type 1 diabetes. Both conserved end residues are part of each CDR3. Fields, in order: CDR3 protein, CDR3 DNA, V gene, clone size, J gene, D gene. D genes are given only for firm matches. Expanded clones get a size class; other rows say once, few or many, or leave the size out.

CDR3 protein: CASSDSEYSPLHF
CDR3 DNA: TGCGCCAGCAGTGATTCGGAGTATTCACCCCTCCACTTT
V gene: TRBV10-1
clone size: NA
J gene: TRBJ1-6
D gene: NA

CDR3 protein: CASSLNRGVTEAFF
CDR3 DNA: TGTGCCAGCAGTTTAAACAGGGGGGTCACTGAAGCTTTCTTT
V gene: TRBV27
clone size: NA
J gene: TRBJ1-1
D gene: TRBD1

CDR3 protein: CASSLYMAGKNTEAFF
CDR3 DNA: TGTGCCAGCAGCTTATACATGGCAGGGAAGAACACTGAAGCTTTCTTT
V gene: TRBV5-4
clone size: NA
J gene: TRBJ1-1
D gene: NA

CDR3 protein: CSVEGTSGRLYF
CDR3 DNA: TGCAGCGTAGAAGGGACTAGCGGGAGACTGTACTTC
V gene: TRBV29-1
clone size: few
J gene: TRBJ2-7
D gene: TRBD2

CDR3 protein: CASSSDSLNEKLFF
CDR3 DNA: TGCGCCAGCAGCTCCGACAGCCTCAATGAAAAACTGTTTTTT
V gene: TRBV5-1
clone size: NA
J gene: TRBJ1-4
D gene: NA

CDR3 protein: CASSLGQLPDGTQYF
CDR3 DNA: TGTGCCAGCAGCTTGGGACAGCTCCCGGATGGGACCCAGTACTTC
V gene: TRBV5-4
clone size: few
J gene: TRBJ2-5
D gene: NA

CDR3 protein: CASRTGGAKNIQYF
CDR3 DNA: TGTGCCAGCAGGACAGGGGGAGCCAAAAACATTCAGTACTTC
V gene: TRBV27
clone size: NA
J gene: TRBJ2-4
D gene: TRBD1

CDR3 protein: CASRGTGVVEQYF
CDR3 DNA: TGTGCCAGCAGAGGGACAGGGGTGGTCGAGCAGTACTTC
V gene: TRBV2
clone size: NA
J gene: TRBJ2-7
D gene: TRBD1

CDR3 protein: CASSLGSGDTQYF
CDR3 DNA: TGTGCCAGCAGTTTAGGGAGTGGAGATACGCAGTATTTT
V gene: TRBV6-1
clone size: NA
J gene: TRBJ2-3
D gene: NA

CDR3 protein: CSVAGGSNYGYTF
CDR3 DNA: TGCAGCGTTGCGGGGGGCTCAAACTATGGCTACACCTTC
V gene: TRBV29-1
clone size: few
J gene: TRBJ1-2
D gene: NA

CDR3 protein: CASSTPSGFLKEQFF
CDR3 DNA: TGTGCCAGCAGTACTCCTAGTGGTTTTTTAAAAGAGCAGTTCTTC
V gene: TRBV28
clone size: NA
J gene: TRBJ2-1
D gene: NA

CDR3 protein: CASSQDGTRQNEQFF
CDR3 DNA: TGTGCCAGCAGCCAAGATGGGACTAGGCAAAATGAGCAGTTCTTC
V gene: TRBV4-2
clone size: NA
J gene: TRBJ2-1
D gene: TRBD2

CDR3 protein: CASSYGLAGGGSYNEQFF
CDR3 DNA: TGCGCCAGCAGCTACGGACTAGCGGGAGGTGGCTCCTACAATGAGCAGTTCTTC
V gene: TRBV4-3
clone size: few
J gene: TRBJ2-1
D gene: TRBD2

CDR3 protein: CASSLGLAGDSEQFF
CDR3 DNA: TGTGCCAGCAGTTTGGGCCTAGCGGGAGACAGTGAGCAGTTCTTC
V gene: TRBV28
clone size: NA
J gene: TRBJ2-1
D gene: TRBD2

CDR3 protein: CSGRQISNTEAFF
CDR3 DNA: TGCAGCGGGCGACAGATTTCGAACACTGAAGCTTTCTTT
V gene: TRBV29-1
clone size: NA
J gene: TRBJ1-1
D gene: NA

CDR3 protein: CASSSDRVTDTQYF
CDR3 DNA: TGTGCCAGCAGCTCTGACAGGGTTACAGATACGCAGTATTTT
V gene: TRBV28
clone size: NA
J gene: TRBJ2-3
D gene: TRBD1

CDR3 protein: CASSRGLAGVDTQYF
CDR3 DNA: TGTGCCAGCAGCCGCGGACTAGCGGGAGTTGATACGCAGTATTTT
V gene: TRBV6-5
clone size: few
J gene: TRBJ2-3
D gene: TRBD2

CDR3 protein: CASSPGSREQFF
CDR3 DNA: TGTGCCAGCAGTCCAGGGTCTCGGGAGCAGTTCTTC
V gene: TRBV28
clone size: few
J gene: TRBJ2-1
D gene: NA

CDR3 protein: CASSRRDRGTTYGGEAFF
CDR3 DNA: TGTGCCAGCAGCCGACGGGACAGGGGGACTACTTATGGGGGTGAAGCTTTCTTT
V gene: TRBV7-9
clone size: NA
J gene: TRBJ1-1
D gene: TRBD1

CDR3 protein: CASSQQSRGLAKSYNEQFF
CDR3 DNA: TGTGCCAGCAGCCAGCAATCTCGGGGTCTAGCGAAGTCCTACAATGAGCAGTTCTTC
V gene: TRBV4-2
clone size: NA
J gene: TRBJ2-1
D gene: NA

CDR3 protein: CASSLGQDPHYGYTF
CDR3 DNA: TGTGCCAGCAGCTTAGGGCAGGATCCTCACTATGGCTACACCTTC
V gene: TRBV7-9
clone size: NA
J gene: TRBJ1-2
D gene: NA

CDR3 protein: CASSLGQGGNTIYF
CDR3 DNA: TGCGCCAGCAGCTTGGGACAGGGAGGAAACACCATATATTTT
V gene: TRBV5-1
clone size: few
J gene: TRBJ1-3
D gene: TRBD1

CDR3 protein: CSVGEGTYTEAFF
CDR3 DNA: TGCAGCGTGGGGGAGGGGACTTACACTGAAGCTTTCTTT
V gene: TRBV29-1
clone size: NA
J gene: TRBJ1-1
D gene: NA

CDR3 protein: CASRRTGGDEKLFF
CDR3 DNA: TGTGCCAGCAGGCGGACAGGGGGGGATGAAAAACTGTTTTTT
V gene: TRBV6-6
clone size: NA
J gene: TRBJ1-4
D gene: TRBD1

CDR3 protein: CASSSRQVNEKLFF
CDR3 DNA: TGTGCCAGCAGCTCACGACAGGTTAATGAAAAACTGTTTTTT
V gene: TRBV5-4
clone size: NA
J gene: TRBJ1-4
D gene: NA

CDR3 protein: CASSQDAGTGANVLTF
CDR3 DNA: TGCGCCAGCAGCCAAGATGCGGGGACTGGGGCCAACGTCCTGACTTTC
V gene: TRBV4-1
clone size: few
J gene: TRBJ2-6
D gene: NA

CDR3 protein: CASSSGASYEQYF
CDR3 DNA: TGTGCCAGCAGTTCAGGGGCCTCCTACGAGCAGTACTTC
V gene: TRBV6-5
clone size: NA
J gene: TRBJ2-7
D gene: NA

CDR3 protein: CASSGLAGGIDTQYF
CDR3 DNA: TGTGCCAGCAGTGGACTAGCGGGAGGGATAGATACGCAGTATTTT
V gene: TRBV28
clone size: few
J gene: TRBJ2-3
D gene: TRBD2

CDR3 protein: CASSPQRTSGNTDTQYF
CDR3 DNA: TGTGCCAGCAGCCCCCAACGGACTAGCGGGAACACAGATACGCAGTATTTT
V gene: TRBV9
clone size: NA
J gene: TRBJ2-3
D gene: TRBD2

CDR3 protein: CASSEAWTGWIGELFF
CDR3 DNA: TGTGCCAGCAGTGAAGCCTGGACAGGATGGATCGGGGAGCTGTTTTTT
V gene: TRBV6-1
clone size: few
J gene: TRBJ2-2
D gene: TRBD1

CDR3 protein: CASSPGTGELFF
CDR3 DNA: TGTGCCAGCAGCCCCGGGACCGGGGAGCTGTTTTTT
V gene: TRBV11-1
clone size: few
J gene: TRBJ2-2
D gene: NA

CDR3 protein: CASTPPRGRNYGYTF
CDR3 DNA: TGTGCCAGTACCCCCCCAAGGGGCAGGAACTATGGCTACACCTTC
V gene: TRBV19
clone size: few
J gene: TRBJ1-2
D gene: NA

CDR3 protein: CASSVGASTGELFF
CDR3 DNA: TGTGCCAGCAGCGTAGGGGCGAGCACCGGGGAGCTGTTTTTT
V gene: TRBV9
clone size: NA
J gene: TRBJ2-2
D gene: NA

CDR3 protein: CSVQGGRHNEQFF
CDR3 DNA: TGCAGCGTCCAAGGGGGCAGGCACAATGAGCAGTTCTTC
V gene: TRBV29-1
clone size: few
J gene: TRBJ2-1
D gene: TRBD1

CDR3 protein: CASSTTYRDVGALAGFADTQYF
CDR3 DNA: TGTGCCAGCAGCACTACTTACCGGGACGTCGGGGCACTAGCGGGTTTCGCAGATACGCAGTATTTT
V gene: TRBV7-3
clone size: few
J gene: TRBJ2-3
D gene: TRBD2

CDR3 protein: CASSAGLATSYNEQFF
CDR3 DNA: TGTGCCAGCAGCGCCGGACTAGCGACATCCTACAATGAGCAGTTCTTC
V gene: TRBV7-9
clone size: few
J gene: TRBJ2-1
D gene: TRBD2

CDR3 protein: CSVFGTSGRTTYNEQFF
CDR3 DNA: TGCAGCGTCTTCGGGACTAGCGGGAGGACTACCTACAATGAGCAGTTCTTC
V gene: TRBV29-1
clone size: NA
J gene: TRBJ2-1
D gene: TRBD2

CDR3 protein: CASSLGLAGADTQYF
CDR3 DNA: TGTGCCAGCAGCTTGGGGCTAGCGGGAGCAGATACGCAGTATTTT
V gene: TRBV5-6
clone size: NA
J gene: TRBJ2-3
D gene: TRBD2

CDR3 protein: CASSLGPEQETQYF
CDR3 DNA: TGTGCCAGCAGCTTAGGGCCAGAACAAGAGACCCAGTACTTC
V gene: TRBV7-2
clone size: few
J gene: TRBJ2-5
D gene: NA

CDR3 protein: CASSPGLLRNTGELFF
CDR3 DNA: TGTGCCAGCAGCCCCGGACTGTTACGGAACACCGGGGAGCTGTTTTTT
V gene: TRBV7-2
clone size: medium-sized
J gene: TRBJ2-2
D gene: NA

CDR3 protein: CASSFTGDYGYTF
CDR3 DNA: TGTGCCAGCAGCTTCACAGGGGACTATGGCTACACCTTC
V gene: TRBV7-2
clone size: NA
J gene: TRBJ1-2
D gene: TRBD1

CDR3 protein: CASSVRHMNTEAFF
CDR3 DNA: TGTGCCAGCAGTGTGAGACATATGAACACTGAAGCTTTCTTT
V gene: TRBV2
clone size: NA
J gene: TRBJ1-1
D gene: NA

CDR3 protein: CASSVGDRLATQYF
CDR3 DNA: TGTGCCAGCAGCGTAGGGGACAGGCTCGCCACCCAGTACTTC
V gene: TRBV9
clone size: NA
J gene: TRBJ2-5
D gene: TRBD1

CDR3 protein: CASSSPSGTGEEQFF
CDR3 DNA: TGTGCCAGCAGTTCCCCATCCGGGACAGGTGAAGAGCAGTTCTTC
V gene: TRBV28
clone size: NA
J gene: TRBJ2-1
D gene: TRBD1

CDR3 protein: CASSQEAGGTTRTKNIQYF
CDR3 DNA: TGCGCCAGCAGCCAGGAAGCGGGAGGTACAACTCGCACCAAAAACATTCAGTACTTC
V gene: TRBV4-3
clone size: few
J gene: TRBJ2-4
D gene: TRBD2

CDR3 protein: CASSLVRGTGNTEAFF
CDR3 DNA: TGTGCCAGCAGCCTGGTGAGGGGGACCGGTAACACTGAAGCTTTCTTT
V gene: TRBV2
clone size: NA
J gene: TRBJ1-1
D gene: NA

CDR3 protein: CASSAPTSIDTQYF
CDR3 DNA: TGTGCCAGCAGCGCCCCAACTAGCATCGATACGCAGTATTTT
V gene: TRBV7-2
clone size: NA
J gene: TRBJ2-3
D gene: NA

CDR3 protein: CASSLRPATNEKLFF
CDR3 DNA: TGCGCCAGCAGCTTGCGTCCTGCAACTAATGAAAAACTGTTTTTT
V gene: TRBV5-1
clone size: NA
J gene: TRBJ1-4
D gene: NA

CDR3 protein: CSVEGQGYTEAFF
CDR3 DNA: TGCAGCGTTGAAGGACAGGGGTACACTGAAGCTTTCTTT
V gene: TRBV29-1
clone size: few
J gene: TRBJ1-1
D gene: TRBD1

CDR3 protein: CAIRREGFYNEQFF
CDR3 DNA: TGTGCCATCAGGCGGGAGGGGTTTTACAATGAGCAGTTCTTC
V gene: TRBV10-3
clone size: NA
J gene: TRBJ2-1
D gene: TRBD2

CDR3 protein: CASSHDGGGGVEKLFF
CDR3 DNA: TGTGCCAGCAGCCACGACGGCGGGGGCGGAGTTGAAAAACTGTTTTTT
V gene: TRBV5-4
clone size: NA
J gene: TRBJ1-4
D gene: NA

CDR3 protein: CASNFDRETQYF
CDR3 DNA: TGTGCCAGCAACTTTGACAGAGAGACCCAGTACTTC
V gene: TRBV5-4
clone size: NA
J gene: TRBJ2-5
D gene: NA

CDR3 protein: CASSTRQETRLGDGYTF
CDR3 DNA: TGTGCCAGCAGCACTCGACAGGAGACACGTTTGGGGGATGGCTACACCTTC
V gene: TRBV7-2
clone size: NA
J gene: TRBJ1-2
D gene: NA

CDR3 protein: CASSLGSAGDQPQHF
CDR3 DNA: TGCGCCAGCAGCTTGGGGTCCGCCGGAGATCAGCCCCAGCATTTT
V gene: TRBV5-1
clone size: NA
J gene: TRBJ1-5
D gene: NA

CDR3 protein: CASSLSPRGADTGELFF
CDR3 DNA: TGTGCCAGCAGTTTATCCCCGCGGGGGGCGGACACCGGGGAGCTGTTTTTT
V gene: TRBV27
clone size: few
J gene: TRBJ2-2
D gene: TRBD2

CDR3 protein: CASSPPGDTQYF
CDR3 DNA: TGTGCCAGCTCACCCCCCGGAGATACGCAGTATTTT
V gene: TRBV18
clone size: NA
J gene: TRBJ2-3
D gene: NA

CDR3 protein: CSVEDRGDYTF
CDR3 DNA: TGCAGCGTCGAGGACAGAGGGGACTACACCTTC
V gene: TRBV29-1
clone size: NA
J gene: TRBJ1-2
D gene: NA

CDR3 protein: CASSPENVAGGTEAFF
CDR3 DNA: TGTGCCAGCTCACCGGAAAACGTCGCAGGGGGCACTGAAGCTTTCTTT
V gene: TRBV18
clone size: NA
J gene: TRBJ1-1
D gene: TRBD1